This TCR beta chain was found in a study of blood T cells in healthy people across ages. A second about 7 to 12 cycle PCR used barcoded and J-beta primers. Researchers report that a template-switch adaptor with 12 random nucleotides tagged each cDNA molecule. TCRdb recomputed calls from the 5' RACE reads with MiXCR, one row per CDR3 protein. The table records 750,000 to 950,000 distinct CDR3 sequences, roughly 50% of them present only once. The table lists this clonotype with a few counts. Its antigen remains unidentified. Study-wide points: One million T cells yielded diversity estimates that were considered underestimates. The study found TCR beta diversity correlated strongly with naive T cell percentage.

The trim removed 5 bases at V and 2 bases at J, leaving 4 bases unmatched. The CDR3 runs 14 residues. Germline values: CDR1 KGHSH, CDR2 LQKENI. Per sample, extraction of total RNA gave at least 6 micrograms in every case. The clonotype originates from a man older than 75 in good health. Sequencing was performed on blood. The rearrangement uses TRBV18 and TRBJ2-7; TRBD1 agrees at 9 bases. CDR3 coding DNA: TGTGCCAGCTCAATAGACAGGGGGACCTACGAGCAGTACTTC. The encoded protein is CASSIDRGTYEQYF.